Presented here are 26 T cell receptor beta chains from one specimen sequenced in a study of regulatory T cells in long-lasting Graves disease. Time point noted: newly diagnosed GD, antithyroid drugs for less than 3 months. Making the TCR library involved RNA that had been extracted from PBMCs. Relying on iRepertoire HTBI primers and Arm-PCR of CDR3 regions, the team built TCR beta libraries. MiXCR was run by TCRdb on the multiplex PCR reads, yielding one entry per CDR3 protein. The sample includes about 560,000 distinct CDR3 sequences, roughly 16% of them seen just once. This same sample was also part of a study on T cells in Graves' hyperthyroidism and ophthalmopathy.

Sequenced material: peripheral blood mononuclear cells (PBMCs), taken at new diagnosis, from a patient treated with antithyroid drugs. The receptors were sampled from a man aged 18 to 35 with Graves disease.

This chain links TRBV30 with TRBJ1-5, with 9 bases lining up with TRBD1. Germline V gene data show CDR1 as GTSNPN and CDR2 as SVGIG (reference sequence). The junction had 9 bases not matched to a gene; V was cut back by 5 bases and J by 16 bases. This CDR3 is 11 amino acids long. The DNA of the CDR3 is TGTGCCTGGGGGGGACAGGGAACTTATCATTTT. Translating it yields CAWGGQGTYHF.

This clonotype was detected many times. The chain couples TRBV6-2 or TRBV6-3 to TRBJ2-7, with 7 nucleotides matching TRBD1. The CDR3 is 15 residues long. Germline V lookup: CDR1 MNHEY, CDR2 SVGEGT. The V and J ends lost 0 bases and 6 bases, in that order; junction bases with no gene match: 8. The CDR3 spells CASSYSSTGVSEQYF. CDR3 nucleotides: TGTGCCAGCAGTTACTCCTCTACAGGGGTCTCCGAGCAGTACTTC.

This clonotype was recorded at least ten times. The chain couples TRBV20-1 to TRBJ2-1, with 11 bases aligning to TRBD2. V was clipped by 2 bases and J by 5 bases; unmatched bases: 2. Germline loops: CDR1 DFQATT, CDR2 SNEGSKA (reference sequence). The CDR3 runs to 14 residues. DNA of the CDR3: TGCAGTGCTAGAACTAGCGGGAGAAACAATGAGCAGTTCTTC. As protein: CSARTSGRNNEQFF.

This chain uses TRBV4-1 with TRBJ2-7; a possible D gene is TRBD2 (6 bases). The V and J ends lost 3 bases and 5 bases respectively, with 14 bases between them. The V gene's germline CDR1 is MGHRA and CDR2 YSYEKL. The CDR3 has 14 residues. The CDR3: CASSQRSSGHEQYF. In DNA, the CDR3 is TGCGCCAGCAGCCAGCGCAGTAGCGGCCACGAGCAGTACTTC.

V gene TRBV20-1 combines with J gene TRBJ2-5; the D gene is possibly TRBD2 (6 bases). CDR3 length: 12 residues. V was trimmed by 6 bases and J by 9 bases, leaving 17 bases between them. From germline, CDR1 is DFQATT and CDR2 SNEGSKA (reference sequence). CDR3 nucleotide sequence: TGCAGTGCAGTCCGCGGGGCCCAGGCCCAGTACTTC. This translates into CSAVRGAQAQYF.

The CDR3 is CASGQTGLTPEQFF. DNA of the CDR3: TGTGCTAGTGGCCAAACCGGTCTCACCCCTGAGCAGTTCTTC. The chain carries TRBV12-5 and TRBJ2-1, with D hard to call. Trimming removed 6 bases at V and 9 bases at J, with 18 bases between. CDR3 size: 14 residues. CDR1 and CDR2 (germline): LGHNT, FRNRAP. The full variable domain, completed using reference TRBV12-5 and TRBJ2-1, is DARVTQTPRHKVTEMGQEVTMRCQPILGHNTVFWYRQTMMQGLELLAYFRNRAPLDDSGMPKDRFSAEMPDATLATLKIQPSEPRDSAVYFCASGQTGLTPEQFFGPGTRLTVL.

The genes are TRBV6-2 or TRBV6-3 and TRBJ1-1; D gene unclear. Per the germline V gene, CDR1 is MNHEY and CDR2 is SVGEGT. V was trimmed by 5 bases and J by 8 bases, leaving 18 bases between them. The CDR3 has 14 amino acids. CDR3 loop: CASSESGESGEAFF. For the CDR3, the DNA is TGTGCCAGCAGTGAATCGGGCGAGTCGGGCGAAGCTTTCTTT.

There are many counts of this clonotype. This chain links TRBV7-2 with TRBJ2-5; no reliable D call. Trimming took 1 base from V and 4 from J, leaving 7 bases between them. This CDR3 is built from 13 residues. Germline V CDR1 and CDR2: SGHTA, FQGNSA. Here the CDR3 DNA reads TGTGCCAGCAGCTTAGACCCCCGAGAGACCCAGTACTTC. Translated, it gives CASSLDPRETQYF.

This clonotype has a count of ten or more. This chain joins TRBV7-9 and TRBJ2-7; 13 bases agree with TRBD2. Germline CDR1 is SEHNR and CDR2 is FQNEAQ (reference sequence). V shed 4 bases, J shed 4 bases, and the junction held 13 bases outside the gene matches. The CDR3 consists of 18 residues. The CDR3 DNA reads TGTGCCAGCAGCTCCGTTCCCGGGACTAGCGGGACTTCGTACGAGCAGTACTTC. It yields the protein CASSSVPGTSGTSYEQYF.

Remarks on this clonotype: A much larger clone lies a single base off, so this may be a read error. This chain's CDR3 is CASSSGTGPINEQFF. CDR3 DNA: TGTGCCAGCAGTTCCGGGACAGGGCCCATCAATGAGCAGTTCTTC. The chain is built from TRBV28 and TRBJ2-1; TRBD1 matches at 9 bases. The V gene's germline CDR1 is MDHEN and CDR2 SYDVKM. V lost 4 bases to trimming and J lost 6 bases; unmatched junction nucleotides: 7. This CDR3 spans 15 amino acids.

This clonotype was seen a few times. The chain is built from TRBV3-1 and TRBJ2-2; D remains unclear. There are 14 residues in the CDR3. Deletions cut 4 bases from V and 0 bases from J, with 6 bases between. The germline CDR1 and CDR2 sequences are LGHDT and YNNKEL (reference sequence). Here the CDR3 reads CASSPLTNTGELFF. CDR3 sequence (DNA): TGTGCCAGCAGCCCCCTAACGAACACCGGGGAGCTGTTTTTT.

The V call is TRBV7-9, the J call TRBJ1-2; TRBD1 matches 9 bases. The trim removed 1 base at V and 3 bases at J, leaving 3 bases unmatched. CDR1 is SEHNR, CDR2 FQNEAQ, per germline (reference sequence). The CDR3 sequence is 15 residues long. The CDR3 here is CASSLVGQGYYGYTF. In DNA, the CDR3 is TGTGCCAGCAGCTTAGTGGGACAGGGATACTATGGCTACACCTTC.

This clonotype has a count of ten or more. The rearrangement uses TRBV30 and TRBJ1-2; D gene uncertain. V was pared by 2 bases and J by 0 bases, with 1 base between. Germline CDR1 GTSNPN, CDR2 SVGIG (reference sequence). The CDR3 sequence is 11 residues long. In DNA, the CDR3 is TGTGCCTGGAGTACTAACTATGGCTACACCTTC. It yields the protein CAWSTNYGYTF.

Ten or more counts support this clonotype. The chain joins TRBV3-1 to TRBJ2-1; 9 nucleotides match TRBD1. Germline loops: CDR1 LGHDT, CDR2 YNNKEL (reference sequence). V shed 4 bases and J 3 bases; nucleotides not matched to a gene: 10. The CDR3 runs to 17 residues. The CDR3 reads CASSPNTGTGFYNEQFF. The CDR3 coding sequence is TGTGCCAGCAGCCCCAACACCGGGACAGGGTTCTACAATGAGCAGTTCTTC.

V gene TRBV4-1 combines with J gene TRBJ1-2; a possible D gene is TRBD1 (5 bases). The CDR3 has 16 amino acids. Per germline, CDR1 MGHRA and CDR2 YSYEKL. V was cut by 0 bases and J by 0 bases, with 11 bases left in between. The CDR3 nucleotides read TGCGCCAGCAGCCAAGATGGGGCAGAAGCTAACTATGGCTACACCTTC. This encodes CASSQDGAEANYGYTF.

This clonotype was observed a few times. The J gene is TRBJ2-1, the V gene TRBV29-1, with D tentatively TRBD1 or TRBD2 (5 bases each). The CDR3 covers 12 residues. Between the trimmed V and J ends, which lost 2 bases and 11 bases, there was a span of 13 bases. Per the germline V gene, CDR1 is SQVTM and CDR2 is ANQGSEA. This CDR3 is CSVERAGSKQFF. DNA of the CDR3: TGCAGCGTTGAAAGGGCAGGGAGTAAGCAGTTCTTC.

V usage is TRBV3-1 and J usage is TRBJ2-3; D unresolved. The CDR3 consists of 14 residues. Between the trimmed V and J ends, which lost 0 bases and 4 bases, there was a span of 8 bases. The V gene's germline CDR1 is LGHDT and CDR2 YNNKEL (reference sequence). CDR3 loop: CASSQDLAADTQYF. The CDR3 bases are TGTGCCAGCAGCCAAGATCTGGCGGCAGATACGCAGTATTTT.

This clonotype was recorded once. The chain couples TRBV12-3 or TRBV12-4 to TRBJ1-1; D is uncertain. The CDR3 consists of 13 residues. V lost 8 bases and J lost 4, with 14 bases in between. CDR3 DNA sequence: TGTGCCAGCGGCCTGAAGGGTGCCACTGAAGCTTTCTTT. It encodes CASGLKGATEAFF.

Comments on this clonotype: A read error may explain this, as a much larger clone is one base away. The chain couples TRBV7-9 to TRBJ1-1; no firm D call. The CDR3 is 16 amino acids. CDR1 and CDR2 from the germline V gene are SEHNR and FQNEAQ (reference sequence). The CDR3 is CVSSLARSSPIQEAFF. DNA for the CDR3: TGTGTCAGCAGCTTAGCGCGTAGTTCCCCTATTCAGGAAGCTTTCTTT.

There are many counts of this clonotype. This sequence joins TRBV6-2 or TRBV6-3 and TRBJ2-7; D gene unclear. CDR1 and CDR2 (germline): MNHEY, SVGEGT. CDR3 length: 16 residues. V was shortened by 2 bases and J by 2 bases, with 16 bases between the two germline ends. The CDR3 protein is CASSYPVTESTYEQYF. CDR3 DNA sequence: TGTGCCAGCAGTTACCCCGTGACGGAGTCTACCTACGAGCAGTACTTC.

Many counts were recorded for this clonotype. The genes are TRBV5-1 and TRBJ2-7; 9 bases agree with TRBD2. Germline CDR1 is SGHRS and CDR2 is YFSETQ. V lost 4 bases and J lost 6; bases outside the gene matches: 14. The CDR3 runs 16 residues. CDR3 bases: TGCGCCAGCAGCCCGGAACCGGGACTAGCACTTGGCGAGCAGTACTTC. Translated, it gives CASSPEPGLALGEQYF. Supplemented by reference TRBV5-1 and TRBJ2-7, the full variable domain reads KAGVTQTPRYLIKTRGQQVTLSCSPISGHRSVSWYQQTPGQGLQFLFEYFSETQRNKGNFPGRFSGRQFSNSRSEMNVSTLELGDSALYLCASSPEPGLALGEQYFGPGTRLTVT.

In this sample, this clonotype turned up many times. The genes are TRBV12-3 or TRBV12-4 and TRBJ1-1; D unresolved. The CDR3 spans 14 residues. V lost 3 bases, J lost 3 bases, and 11 bases lay in between. The CDR3 sequence: CASSFTRTYTEAFF. DNA for the CDR3: TGTGCCAGCAGTTTTACCAGAACCTACACTGAAGCTTTCTTT.

This clonotype has just a few counts. The gene calls are TRBV14 and TRBJ2-2; D is ambiguous. This CDR3 comprises 13 residues. The germline V gene encodes CDR1 SGHDN and CDR2 FVKESK. Trimming left V 4 bases short and J 7 bases short, with 10 bases between. CDR3 residues: CASSPYPSGELFF. In nucleotides, the CDR3 is TGTGCCAGCAGCCCCTACCCCAGCGGGGAGCTGTTTTTT.

The CDR3 DNA reads as TGTGCCAGCAGTGAAGCCTCGACGGGTAATTCACCCCTCCACTTT. Its protein is CASSEASTGNSPLHF. The chain is built from TRBV2 and TRBJ1-6; D unclear. The CDR3 contains 15 residues. CDR1 and CDR2 (germline): SNHLY, FYNNEI. Trimming shortened V by 0 bases and J by 6 bases, and 9 bases separated the two germline ends.

As for this clonotype: Just one base apart from a much larger clone, this may be a read error. V is TRBV7-9 and J is TRBJ2-5; TRBD2 aligns across 8 bases. CDR1 SEHNR and CDR2 FQNEAQ come from the germline V gene (reference sequence). The CDR3 consists of 14 residues. CDR3 DNA: TGTGCCAGCAGCCCGGGGGCGGGAGGAAAGACCCGGTACTTC. Its protein is CASSPGAGGKTRYF.

This clonotype was found many times. The rearrangement joins TRBV5-1 to TRBJ2-6; D remains ambiguous. The germline V and J ends were trimmed by 0 bases and 3 bases, with 4 bases remaining between them. Germline V gives CDR1 SGHRS, CDR2 YFSETQ. This CDR3 region has 14 residues. CDR3 sequence reads: CASSLGGGANVLTF. CDR3 nucleotide sequence: TGCGCCAGCAGCTTGGGCGGTGGGGCCAACGTCCTGACTTTC. Variable domain in full (rest from reference TRBV5-1 and TRBJ2-6): KAGVTQTPRYLIKTRGQQVTLSCSPISGHRSVSWYQQTPGQGLQFLFEYFSETQRNKGNFPGRFSGRQFSNSRSEMNVSTLELGDSALYLCASSLGGGANVLTFGAGSRLTVL.